This T cell receptor beta chain was captured by sequencing in a study of shared clonotypes between healthy human individuals. Study results and limitations: Richness estimates generally favored naive over memory subsets. Generation probabilities of non-shared clonotypes were lower (relative to those shared by all four donors).

The CDR3 covers 13 residues. Trimming stripped 1 base from V and 6 bases from J, with 7 bases between. Germline CDR1 reads LNHDA; CDR2 reads SQIVND (reference sequence). Naive CD8 cells were CD45RO-negative, positively selected for CCR7, excluding terminally differentiated effector memory CD45RA+ cells. The study ran the assay at deep level. Assay used: immunoSEQ multiplex PCR; TCRdb lists only in-frame clones, some missing. The profile shows 1.5 million to 2.5 million clones, roughly 95% of them singletons. Regarding this clone: Its antigen is still unknown. The sample contains more than one DNA sequence encoding this CDR3.

What was sequenced was naive CD8+ T cells sorted from blood. The receptor comes from a young man in good health. V is TRBV19 and J is TRBJ2-1; D not resolved. Here the CDR3 DNA reads TGTGCCAGTAGTATAGTAGGGTCCAATGAGCAGTTCTTC. Residues: CASSIVGSNEQFF.